This TCR beta chain is from a study of blood T cell repertoires in COVID-19. CDR3 length: 16 amino acids. Germline trimming cut 3 bases from V and 5 bases from J; bases unmatched to any gene: 7. CDR1 SGHTA and CDR2 FQGNSA come from the germline V gene. The data were produced by immunoSEQ multiplex PCR, yet TCRdb's version contains in-frame clones alone and is incomplete. Here the sample spans roughly 250,000 clones, around four fifths being singletons. V gene TRBV7-2 combines with J gene TRBJ2-7; 13 positions agree with TRBD2. This clonotype originated in a woman between 35 and 50 years old with active or convalescent COVID-19. The sample was peripheral blood. CDR3 protein: CASSFTTSGGAHEQYV. CDR3 DNA sequence: TGTGCCAGCAGCTTTACTACTAGCGGGGGGGCCCACGAGCAGTACGTC.